These 21 T cell receptor beta chains were sequenced from one sample in a study of cytomegalovirus exposure and HLA in healthy donors. This PCR relied on a set of 60 Vbeta primers and 13 Jbeta primers. Produced via immunoSEQ multiplex PCR; TCRdb's table is partial and in-frame only. This table has some 110,000 clones, 65% to 80% appearing once. The sample comprised PBMCs. These receptors were collected from a male donor in good health and CMV-seronegative.

The chain joins TRBV9 to TRBJ2-1, with TRBD2 identical over 10 bases. CDR3 length equals 16 residues. J was trimmed by 5 bases and V by 4 bases; bases with no gene match: 9. Germline CDR1 and CDR2: SGDLS and YYNGEE. The CDR3: CASSSRTSGVHNEQFF. The DNA of the CDR3 is TGTGCCAGCAGCAGTCGTACTAGCGGGGTTCACAATGAGCAGTTCTTC. The variable domain in full, with the rest retrieved from reference TRBV9 and TRBJ2-1, is DSGVTQTPKHLITATGQRVTLRCSPRSGDLSVYWYQQSLDQGLQFLIQYYNGEERAKGNILERFSAQQFPDLHSELNLSSLELGDSALYFCASSSRTSGVHNEQFFGPGTRLTVL.

The gene calls are TRBV6-5 and TRBJ2-3; D might be TRBD2 (6 bases). V was cut by 2 bases and J by 4 bases, with 10 bases left in between. The CDR3 covers 14 residues. Germline-derived CDR1 and CDR2 are MNHEY and SVGAGI. The CDR3 sequence: CASSYVGSPDTQYF. CDR3 bases: TGTGCCAGCAGTTACGTCGGGAGCCCAGATACGCAGTATTTT.

The chain uses TRBV19 and TRBJ2-4, with TRBD1 as a possible D gene (7 bases). The CDR3 covers 13 residues. Per the germline V gene, CDR1 is LNHDA and CDR2 is SQIVND (reference sequence). V was shortened by 2 bases and J by 8 bases, with 10 bases between the two germline ends. The CDR3 sequence: CASSIIRGDIQYF. The CDR3 DNA is TGTGCCAGTAGTATAATCAGGGGGGACATTCAGTACTTC.

The V gene is TRBV4-1, the J gene TRBJ1-1, with D uncertain. Trimming pared 6 bases from V and 5 bases from J, leaving 22 bases between. Germline assignment: CDR1 MGHRA and CDR2 YSYEKL. The CDR3 runs 16 residues. CDR3 in DNA: TGCGCCAGCAGGCGGCCAGGCCAGCGAGCGGATACTGAAGCTTTCTTT. Translating gives CASRRPGQRADTEAFF.

This rearrangement joins TRBV5-6 to TRBJ2-1; D may be TRBD2 (5 bases). The CDR3 runs to 16 residues. The V and J ends lost 5 bases and 3 bases respectively, with 18 bases between them. CDR1 is SGHDT and CDR2 is YYEEEE in the germline V gene. The CDR3, as DNA: TGTGCCAGCAGTTTTTCAAATCGGACTTACTACAATGAGCAGTTCTTC. Encoded protein: CASSFSNRTYYNEQFF.

CDR3 sequence reads: CASSLDRAAYGYTF. CDR3 in DNA: TGTGCCAGCAGCTTGGACAGGGCAGCATATGGCTACACCTTC. This chain uses TRBV5-4 with TRBJ1-2; D possibly corresponds to TRBD1 (6 bases). The ends were cut back, 0 bases at V and 5 bases at J, with 11 bases in the middle. This CDR3 comprises 14 residues. Germline values: CDR1 SGHNT, CDR2 YYREEE (reference sequence).

The chain uses TRBV19 and TRBJ1-1; the D is unclear. Germline V gene lookup returns CDR1 LNHDA and CDR2 SQIVND (reference sequence). The ends were cut back, 7 bases at V and 1 base at J, with 10 bases in the middle. This CDR3 has 13 residues. The CDR3 here is CASMRAWNTEAFF. The CDR3 nucleotides are TGTGCCAGTATGAGGGCGTGGAACACTGAAGCTTTCTTT.

This clone was seen a single time. The chain recombines TRBV4-1 with TRBJ2-1; 12 positions agree with TRBD2. The CDR3 is made up of 15 amino acids. Germline CDR1 and CDR2: MGHRA and YSYEKL. The J segment lost 6 bases and the V segment lost 5 bases, leaving 5 bases of the junction unmatched. CDR3 coding DNA: TGCGCCAGCAGCATACGACTAGCGGGAGTCAATGAGCAGTTCTTC. Protein sequence: CASSIRLAGVNEQFF.

This chain connects TRBV7-3 to TRBJ2-1, with a tentative D call TRBD2 (6 bases). The V end was cut by 0 bases, the J end by 4 bases, with 7 bases between. This CDR3 region has 14 residues. Germline V gene sequence: CDR1 SGHTA, CDR2 FQGTGA. The CDR3: CASSLTGSYNEQFF. The CDR3 nucleotides are TGTGCCAGCAGCTTAACCGGGAGTTACAATGAGCAGTTCTTC.

V is TRBV27 and J is TRBJ2-7; the match to TRBD1 covers 7 bases. V gave up 5 bases and J gave up 4 bases; unmatched junction bases: 8. Germline CDR1 reads MNHEY; CDR2 reads SMNVEV (reference sequence). The CDR3 has 14 amino acids. CDR3 nucleotides: TGTGCCAGCAGTAGCATTGGGACAGCGTACGAGCAGTACTTC. This gives the protein CASSSIGTAYEQYF.

V and J are TRBV7-9 and TRBJ1-5, with D perhaps TRBD1 (5 bases). CDR3 length: 14 amino acids. Looked up from germline, CDR1 is SEHNR and CDR2 is FQNEAQ (reference sequence). The V gene lost 4 bases and the J gene lost 3 bases, with 10 bases spanning the gap. CDR3 residues: CASSSGTDNQPQHF. CDR3 nucleotide sequence: TGTGCCAGCAGCTCAGGGACTGACAATCAGCCCCAGCATTTT.

This chain uses TRBV27 with TRBJ1-2, with 9 bases that match TRBD1. CDR3 length: 13 amino acids. Germline assignment: CDR1 MNHEY and CDR2 SMNVEV (reference sequence). V trimming: 6 bases; J trimming: 7 bases; junction bases outside the gene matches: 6. DNA for the CDR3: TGTGCCAGCAGACCACAGGGGGCTAGTGGCTACACCTTC. It yields the protein CASRPQGASGYTF.

The chain has TRBV10-3 and TRBJ1-3, with D possibly matching TRBD1 (5 bases). The V gene lost 10 bases and the J gene lost 4 bases, with 8 bases spanning the gap. The CDR3 has 11 amino acids. Germline loops: CDR1 ENHRY, CDR2 SYGVKD. In nucleotides, the CDR3 is TGTGCCACCCGACAGGGAAACACCATATATTTT. Amino acid sequence: CATRQGNTIYF.

The CDR3 DNA follows: TGTGCCAGCAGCAAGACAGGGACTAATGAAAAACTGTTTTTT. Translation gives CASSKTGTNEKLFF. The V call is TRBV27, the J call TRBJ1-4, with 7 bases that match TRBD1. Germline V gives CDR1 MNHEY, CDR2 SMNVEV (reference sequence). Germline trimming cut 6 bases from V and 2 bases from J; bases unmatched to any gene: 3. The CDR3 covers 14 residues.

The genes are TRBV2 and TRBJ2-6, with D unresolved. The CDR3 extends over 16 amino acids. Trimming stripped 0 bases from V and 0 bases from J, with 6 bases between. The germline gives CDR1 SNHLY, CDR2 FYNNEI. This chain's CDR3 is CASSEALLSGANVLTF. The CDR3 DNA sequence: TGTGCCAGCAGTGAAGCGCTACTCTCTGGGGCCAACGTCCTGACTTTC.

This clone has more than one count but fewer than ten. This chain links TRBV6-6 with TRBJ1-4; possibly TRBD1 for D (5 bases). Looked up from germline, CDR1 is MNHNY and CDR2 is SVGAGI (reference sequence). The CDR3 covers 15 residues. The V end was cut by 2 bases, the J end by 7 bases, with 14 bases between. CDR3 in amino acids: CASSYVVRVIEKLFF. The CDR3 DNA follows: TGTGCCAGCAGTTACGTGGTCAGGGTAATTGAAAAACTGTTTTTT.

Regarding this clone: Other DNA variants within this sample encode the same CDR3. The gene calls are TRBV5-4 and TRBJ1-5, with 9 nucleotides matching TRBD1. V was clipped by 4 bases and J by 5 bases; unmatched bases: 13. The CDR3 length is 17 residues. Germline V lookup: CDR1 SGHNT, CDR2 YYREEE (reference sequence). The CDR3 nucleotides read TGTGCCAGCAGCCAAGGAGGTAGTAGGGACAGGGATCAGCCCCAGCATTTT. Translating it yields CASSQGGSRDRDQPQHF.

The rearrangement joins TRBV25-1 to TRBJ2-5; 7 bases agree with TRBD2. The DNA matches TRBJ2-7 better at its end, which makes the J call doubtful. Germline-derived CDR1 and CDR2 are MGHDK and SYGVNS. The CDR3 covers 13 residues. The CDR3 sequence is CASSRTRADEQYF. CDR3 in DNA: TGTGCCAGCAGCAGGACTAGGGCCGACGAGCAGTACTTC.

The gene calls are TRBV5-1 and TRBJ2-6, with 7 bases aligning to TRBD2. CDR3 size: 16 residues. The germline V gene has CDR1 SGHRS and CDR2 YFSETQ. After removal of 4 bases from V and 2 bases from J, the junction contained 6 bases not matched to a gene. In DNA form, the CDR3 reads TGCGCCAGCAGCCGTGCCGCGGGGGCTGGGGCCAACGTCCTGACTTTC. Its translation is CASSRAAGAGANVLTF.

This clone has only one observation. The gene calls are TRBV30 and TRBJ2-5, with a possible D match to TRBD1 (5 bases). Trimming took 0 bases from V and 5 from J, leaving 13 bases between them. There are 14 residues in the CDR3. Germline values: CDR1 GTSNPN, CDR2 SVGIG (reference sequence). The CDR3 DNA follows: TGTGCCTGGAGTGTACGGGCAGGGCACGAGACCCAGTACTTC. This codes for CAWSVRAGHETQYF.

This sequence joins TRBV2 and TRBJ2-3; 9 bases match TRBD2. The ends lost 2 bases at V and 3 bases at J; junction bases unmatched: 3. CDR3 length: 15 residues. The germline CDR1 and CDR2 sequences are SNHLY and FYNNEI. CDR3 DNA: TGTGCCAGCAGTGAAAGGAGCGGGAGGACAGATACGCAGTATTTT. Residues: CASSERSGRTDTQYF.